These 5 T cell receptor beta chains came from one sample sequenced in a study of blood T cell repertoires in COVID-19. Only in-frame clones appear in the TCRdb table, and some are missing; sequencing was by immunoSEQ multiplex PCR. The table shows 250,000 to 300,000 clones, with approximately 83% occurring only once. Sequenced material: peripheral blood. The receptor source for this set is a woman aged 70 to 79 with acute or convalescent COVID-19.

This chain joins TRBV7-2 and TRBJ1-2; no firm D call. In germline, CDR1 is SGHTA, CDR2 FQGNSA. The CDR3 is 14 amino acids. Trimming removed 5 bases at V and 0 bases at J, with 10 bases between. The DNA for the CDR3 is TGTGCCAGCAGCCTCGGACTGACTAACTATGGCTACACCTTC. It is translated as CASSLGLTNYGYTF. Looking up the rest from reference TRBV7-2 and TRBJ1-2 gives the full variable domain: GAGVSQSPSNKVTEKGKDVELRCDPISGHTALYWYRQSLGQGLEFLIYFQGNSAPDKSGLPSDRFSAERTGGSVSTLTIQRTQQEDSAVYLCASSLGLTNYGYTFGSGTRLTVV.

The V and J genes are TRBV7-2 and TRBJ2-7; 8 nucleotides line up with TRBD2. CDR3 size: 15 residues. Germline CDR1 and CDR2: SGHTA and FQGNSA. V was pared by 6 bases and J by 1 base, with 8 bases of the junction left unmatched. CDR3 nucleotides: TGTGCCAGCAGGCAGGAGCGGGGGAATTCCTACGAGCAGTACTTC. Translating it yields CASRQERGNSYEQYF.

V is TRBV7-9 and J is TRBJ1-3; possibly TRBD1 for D (5 bases). The CDR3 loop spans 15 amino acids. The ends were cut back, 6 bases at V and 0 bases at J, with 12 bases in the middle. Germline V lookup: CDR1 SEHNR, CDR2 FQNEAQ (reference sequence). CDR3 residues: CASSSDIHSGNTIYF. As DNA, the CDR3 is TGTGCCAGCAGTTCGGACATACACTCTGGAAACACCATATATTTT. Looking up the rest from reference TRBV7-9 and TRBJ1-3 gives the full variable domain: DTGVSQNPRHKITKRGQNVTFRCDPISEHNRLYWYRQTLGQGPEFLTYFQNEAQLEKSRLLSDRFSAERPKGSFSTLEIQRTEQGDSAMYLCASSSDIHSGNTIYFGEGSWLTVV.

This clone was seen once. The chain uses TRBV2 and TRBJ1-1; maybe TRBD1 (5 bases). Trimming stripped 4 bases from V and 11 bases from J, with 11 bases between. CDR3 length equals 11 residues. CDR1 SNHLY and CDR2 FYNNEI come from the germline V gene. CDR3 coding DNA: TGTGCCAGCAGTGTTTCAGGGTCGGCTTTCTTT. This translates into CASSVSGSAFF.

This clone was counted ten times or more. The V call is TRBV29-1, the J call TRBJ1-1, with 7 bases aligning to TRBD1. Germline trimming cut 4 bases from V and 5 bases from J; bases unmatched to any gene: 7. The germline V gene has CDR1 SQVTM and CDR2 ANQGSEA. The CDR3 runs to 13 residues. The CDR3 nucleotides are TGCAGCGTTGCCCTTTTACAGGGGACTGAAGCTTTCTTT. Translating it yields CSVALLQGTEAFF. Combining the CDR3 with reference TRBV29-1 and TRBJ1-1 gives the whole variable domain SAVISQKPSRDICQRGTSLTIQCQVDSQVTMMFWYRQQPGQSLTLIATANQGSEATYESGFVIDKFPISRPNLTFSTLTVSNMSPEDSSIYLCSVALLQGTEAFFGQGTRLTVV.